A single sample is the source of the 23 T cell receptor beta chains below, sequenced in a study of blood T cell repertoires in COVID-19. TCRdb's copy holds only in-frame clones and misses some; the assay was immunoSEQ multiplex PCR. The repertoire holds some 180,000 clones, with around 88% as singletons. Sequencing input: peripheral blood. All receptors come from a woman between 70 and 85 years old who had recovered from COVID-19.

This clone was recorded only once. Sequence at one end of the junction differs from germline and may be a read error. The chain employs TRBV3-1 (or the pseudogene TRBV3-2) and TRBJ2-5; 7 nucleotides align to TRBD2. Looked up from germline, CDR1 is LGHDT and CDR2 is YNNKEL (reference sequence). This CDR3 region has 19 residues. CDR3 amino acids: CARSRRGVGDSGPQETQYF. The CDR3 coding sequence is TGTGCCCGCAGCCGTCGGGGGGTGGGGGATAGCGGCCCCCAAGAGACCCAGTACTTC.

The chain carries TRBV5-1 and TRBJ1-1, with D perhaps matching TRBD1 (6 bases). The CDR3 runs to 13 residues. V lost 4 bases to trimming and J lost 4 bases, with 11 bases between them. Germline V CDR1 and CDR2: SGHRS, YFSETQ. The DNA of the CDR3 is TGCGCCAGCAGCACCGGGACAACCACTGAAGCTTTCTTT. This translates into CASSTGTTTEAFF.

This chain uses TRBV4-2 with TRBJ1-2, with D uncertain. Germline V gives CDR1 LGHNA, CDR2 YNFKEQ. The V end lost 6 bases, the J end lost 4 bases, and 18 bases lay between the germline ends. This CDR3 contains 15 residues. The CDR3 protein is CASRQTRMALYGYTF. The CDR3 nucleotides read TGTGCCAGCAGGCAGACAAGGATGGCCCTCTATGGCTACACCTTC.

This clone was found once. The rearrangement links TRBV6-5 to TRBJ1-1; D unclear. The CDR3 totals 13 residues. Deletions cut 6 bases from V and 4 bases from J, with 12 bases between. Looked up from germline, CDR1 is MNHEY and CDR2 is SVGAGI. CDR3 sequence: CASRTGRSTEAFF. Written as DNA, the CDR3 is TGTGCCAGCAGGACCGGGAGGAGCACTGAAGCTTTCTTT.

The chain couples TRBV11-1 to TRBJ2-7, with TRBD2 matching over 7 bases. This CDR3 region has 13 residues. Trimming cost V 3 bases and J 7 bases; bases outside gene matches: 6. Germline CDR1 SGHAT, CDR2 FQDESV (reference sequence). CDR3 protein: CASSFGTTAEQYF. The CDR3 coding sequence is TGTGCCAGCAGCTTCGGGACTACGGCGGAGCAGTACTTC.

This clone was seen a few times. V gene TRBV6-5 combines with J gene TRBJ1-1; 7 bases line up with TRBD1. Unmatched junction bases numbered 8, after V lost 4 bases and J lost 0 bases. The CDR3 has 16 residues. Germline values: CDR1 MNHEY, CDR2 SVGAGI. CDR3 sequence reads: CASSLLGQAMNTEAFF. Here the CDR3 DNA reads TGTGCCAGCAGTTTACTCGGACAGGCCATGAACACTGAAGCTTTCTTT.

The rearrangement links TRBV28 to TRBJ1-3; the D gene is possibly TRBD1 (5 bases). V lost 6 bases and J lost 7, with 13 bases in between. Per the germline V gene, CDR1 is MDHEN and CDR2 is SYDVKM. This CDR3 region has 13 residues. The CDR3 bases are TGTGCCAGCAGCCCCGGGGGGATGAACACCATATATTTT. Translating gives CASSPGGMNTIYF.

V gene TRBV19 combines with J gene TRBJ2-2, with a tentative D call TRBD2 (5 bases). The V end was cut by 9 bases, the J end by 7 bases, with 21 bases between. Per the germline V gene, CDR1 is LNHDA and CDR2 is SQIVND (reference sequence). The CDR3 covers 15 residues. The CDR3 region has the DNA TGTGCCAGCACTCCGAGCGGCACGTGGGGCGGGGAGCTGTTTTTT. Protein: CASTPSGTWGGELFF.

This chain joins TRBV29-1 and TRBJ2-1, with TRBD1 identical over 11 bases. The CDR3 sequence is 14 residues long. Germline CDR1 and CDR2: SQVTM and ANQGSEA. J was trimmed by 9 bases and V by 5 bases; bases with no gene match: 9. CDR3 loop: CSVRGGQGASEQFF. The CDR3 DNA is TGCAGCGTTAGGGGCGGACAGGGGGCCAGTGAGCAGTTCTTC.

V and J are TRBV19 and TRBJ2-4, with 7 bases identical to TRBD1. There are 14 residues in the CDR3. Germline-derived CDR1 and CDR2 are LNHDA and SQIVND (reference sequence). Losses at the gene ends were 6 bases for V and 7 bases for J; bases not matched to a gene: 9. The CDR3 nucleotides read TGTGCCAGTAGACAAACAGGGGCAGGGAACATTCAGTACTTC. It is translated as CASRQTGAGNIQYF.

This chain joins TRBV15 and TRBJ1-4; no firm D call. CDR1 and CDR2 from the germline V gene are LNHNV and YYDKDF (reference sequence). Trimming took off 1 base at V and 5 bases at J, with 14 bases between the two ends. This CDR3 is built from 16 residues. The CDR3: CATSRVYEAKNEKLFF. The CDR3 DNA reads TGTGCCACCAGCAGAGTTTATGAGGCTAAAAATGAAAAACTGTTTTTT. Supplemented by reference TRBV15 and TRBJ1-4, the full variable domain reads DAMVIQNPRYQVTQFGKPVTLSCSQTLNHNVMYWYQQKSSQAPKLLFHYYDKDFNNEADTPDNFQSRRPNTSFCFLDIRSPGLGDTAMYLCATSRVYEAKNEKLFFGSGTQLSVL.

The CDR3: CASSLGGRERVGYTF. CDR3 bases: TGTGCCAGCAGCTTAGGGGGACGGGAGAGGGTTGGCTACACCTTC. The chain couples TRBV7-8 to TRBJ1-2, with a weak D call TRBD1 (5 bases). The CDR3 consists of 15 residues. Between the trimmed V and J ends, which lost 1 base and 7 bases, there was a span of 16 bases. CDR1 and CDR2 from the germline V gene are SGHVS and FQNEAQ.

The V gene is TRBV5-4, the J gene TRBJ1-2; TRBD1 might be the D (5 bases). The V gene lost 4 bases and the J gene lost 0 bases, with 16 bases spanning the gap. The CDR3 runs to 16 residues. The germline V gene encodes CDR1 SGHNT and CDR2 YYREEE (reference sequence). The CDR3 spells CASSGGYRLANYGYTF. The CDR3, as DNA: TGTGCCAGCAGCGGGGGGTACAGGTTAGCTAACTATGGCTACACCTTC.

This clone was seen more than once but under ten times. The V call is TRBV7-9, the J call TRBJ1-1; no clear D gene. Germline assignment: CDR1 SEHNR and CDR2 FQNEAQ (reference sequence). With 0 bases removed from V and 7 bases from J, the gap between germline ends came to 6 bases. This CDR3 spans 12 amino acids. Here the CDR3 DNA reads TGTGCCAGCAGCTTAGCGTTCGGTGAAGCTTTCTTT. Amino acids: CASSLAFGEAFF.

This clone was observed a few times. The chain combines TRBV7-2 with TRBJ1-2; maybe TRBD1 (5 bases). V was shortened by 0 bases and J by 4 bases, with 12 bases between the two germline ends. This CDR3 region has 15 residues. CDR1 and CDR2 from the germline V gene are SGHTA and FQGNSA. This chain's CDR3 is CASSLAARGGYGYTF. The CDR3 DNA reads as TGTGCCAGCAGCTTAGCGGCCCGGGGGGGCTATGGCTACACCTTC.

The chain recombines TRBV6-2 or TRBV6-3 with TRBJ2-2; TRBD1 matches 8 bases. This CDR3 has 15 amino acids. The germline CDR1 and CDR2 sequences are MNHEY and SVGEGT. V shed 5 bases, J shed 4 bases, and the junction held 6 bases outside the gene matches. CDR3 coding DNA: TGTGCCAGCAGTCGTCGGACAGGGCTCACCGGGGAGCTGTTTTTT. Translated: CASSRRTGLTGELFF.

The rearrangement joins TRBV10-3 to TRBJ1-5; possibly TRBD1 for D (6 bases). Germline V gene data show CDR1 as ENHRY and CDR2 as SYGVKD. V shed 5 bases and J shed 7 bases, with 15 bases lying between them. This CDR3 comprises 14 residues. The CDR3 spells CAISPWEGGQPQHF. Here the CDR3 DNA reads TGTGCCATCAGTCCTTGGGAGGGGGGGCAGCCCCAGCATTTT.

The genes are TRBV4-1 and TRBJ2-7; 8 bases match TRBD1. The CDR3 sequence is 15 residues long. The germline gives CDR1 MGHRA, CDR2 YSYEKL. V lost 4 bases and J lost 3; bases outside the gene matches: 8. CDR3 sequence: CASSPTGGTHYEQYF. Here the CDR3 DNA reads TGCGCCAGCAGCCCCACAGGGGGAACCCACTACGAGCAGTACTTC.

The CDR3 region is CASADRGTGREKLFF. The CDR3 DNA reads TGTGCCAGCGCCGACCGGGGGACAGGGCGTGAAAAACTGTTTTTT. The chain combines TRBV6-6 with TRBJ1-4; 9 nucleotides match TRBD1. Looked up from germline, CDR1 is MNHNY and CDR2 is SVGAGI (reference sequence). This CDR3 contains 15 residues. Trimming removed 8 bases from V and 7 bases from J; junction bases left unmatched: 11.

J is TRBJ1-5 and V is TRBV5-1; no clear D. Per the germline V gene, CDR1 is SGHRS and CDR2 is YFSETQ. The V and J ends lost 0 bases and 12 bases respectively, with 13 bases between them. CDR3 size: 13 residues. The CDR3 sequence is CASSLGYGEVQHF. CDR3 bases: TGCGCCAGCAGCTTGGGATACGGGGAGGTCCAGCATTTT.

The V gene is TRBV18, the J gene TRBJ2-4, with 7 bases lining up with TRBD1. Trimming cost V 0 bases and J 1 base; bases outside gene matches: 3. Germline values: CDR1 KGHSH, CDR2 LQKENI. The CDR3 is 16 amino acids. CDR3 coding DNA: TGTGCCAGCTCACCACCAAGGGGGCTGGCCAAAAACATTCAGTACTTC. It specifies CASSPPRGLAKNIQYF. Together with reference TRBV18 and TRBJ2-4, the CDR3 gives the full variable domain: NAGVMQNPRHLVRRRGQEARLRCSPMKGHSHVYWYRQLPEEGLKFMVYLQKENIIDESGMPKERFSAEFPKEGPSILRIQQVVRGDSAAYFCASSPPRGLAKNIQYFGAGTRLSVL.

The chain carries TRBV28 and TRBJ2-7, with 7 bases lining up with TRBD2. V dropped 7 bases and J dropped 0; count of bases not matched to a gene: 6. The CDR3 sequence is 14 residues long. Germline V gives CDR1 MDHEN, CDR2 SYDVKM. In DNA, the CDR3 is TGTGCCAGCAACCCCGGGGGGAGCTCCTACGAGCAGTACTTC. This sequence encodes CASNPGGSSYEQYF.

The rearrangement joins TRBV7-3 to TRBJ2-1; possibly TRBD1 for D (5 bases). V was pared by 5 bases and J by 9 bases, with 8 bases between. This CDR3 has 11 amino acids. From germline, CDR1 is SGHTA and CDR2 FQGTGA. DNA for the CDR3: TGTGCCAGCAGCCAGGGCGGTGAGCAGTTCTTC. Protein product: CASSQGGEQFF.